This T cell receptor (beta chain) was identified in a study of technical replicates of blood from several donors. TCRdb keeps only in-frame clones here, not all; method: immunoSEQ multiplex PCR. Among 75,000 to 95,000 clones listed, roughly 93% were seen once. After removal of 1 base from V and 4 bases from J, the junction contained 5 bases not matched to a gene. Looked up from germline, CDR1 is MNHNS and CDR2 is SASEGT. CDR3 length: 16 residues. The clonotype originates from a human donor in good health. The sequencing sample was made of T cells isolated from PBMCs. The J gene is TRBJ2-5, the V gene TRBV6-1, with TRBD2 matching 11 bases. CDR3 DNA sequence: TGTGCCAGCAGTGAAGGAATAGGACTAGCGGGAGAGACCCAGTACTTC. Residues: CASSEGIGLAGETQYF.